Following are 28 T cell receptor beta chains from one sample sequenced in a study of cytomegalovirus exposure and HLA in healthy donors (dated 2017 in TCRdb). The library was generated by the immunoSEQ multiplex PCR assay. The multiplex PCR relied on a mix of 60 forward primers for TCR Vbeta segments and 13 reverse primers for TCR Jbeta segments. As stored in TCRdb, this immuneACCESS dataset retains in-frame rearrangements with V and J assigned. A fraction of the clones does not appear; measured against another copy, unresolved V genes explain less than half of the discrepancy, and the remainder lacks a known reason. The sample yields 150,000 or so clones; roughly four fifths were counted once. About 3.2% of the sample is held by the ten biggest clonotypes. Sequenced sample: PBMCs. Receptors were obtained from a man younger than 30 in good health and CMV-seropositive.

This clone has a single count. This rearrangement joins TRBV19 to TRBJ2-1; 8 bases are a match to TRBD2. Looked up from germline, CDR1 is LNHDA and CDR2 is SQIVND (reference sequence). V dropped 1 base and J dropped 3; count of bases not matched to a gene: 14. This CDR3 is built from 19 residues. The CDR3 nucleotides read TGTGCCAGTAGTATAGGGGGGAAAGGCGGGACTAGGGACTACAATGAGCAGTTCTTC. Translating it yields CASSIGGKGGTRDYNEQFF.

V usage is TRBV10-1 and J usage is TRBJ1-5; D gene unclear. In germline, CDR1 is WNHNN, CDR2 SYGVQD (reference sequence). V was shortened by 7 bases and J by 8 bases, with 18 bases between the two germline ends. The CDR3 contains 14 residues. This CDR3 reads CASKPRTHFEPQHF. DNA for the CDR3: TGCGCCAGCAAACCCAGGACTCACTTTGAGCCCCAGCATTTT.

V usage is TRBV5-4 and J usage is TRBJ2-7; 7 bases match TRBD1. After removal of 4 bases from V and 2 bases from J, the junction contained 6 bases not matched to a gene. CDR1 and CDR2 (germline): SGHNT, YYREEE (reference sequence). The CDR3 is 14 amino acids. CDR3 loop: CASSPQTGPYEQYF. As DNA, the CDR3 is TGTGCCAGCAGCCCCCAGACAGGGCCCTACGAGCAGTACTTC.

The chain carries TRBV7-6 and TRBJ1-1; tentatively, D is TRBD1 (5 bases). CDR3 size: 13 residues. Trimming cost V 2 bases and J 4 bases, with 8 bases left between them. Germline CDR1 SGHVS, CDR2 FNYEAQ. The CDR3 coding sequence is TGTGCCAGCAGCTTAAGCAGGGTCACTGAAGCTTTCTTT. Protein sequence: CASSLSRVTEAFF.

The V call is TRBV27, the J call TRBJ1-2, with 11 bases that match TRBD1. Germline V gene data show CDR1 as MNHEY and CDR2 as SMNVEV (reference sequence). V was pared by 5 bases and J by 6 bases, with 14 bases of the junction left unmatched. This CDR3 comprises 17 residues. CDR3 DNA sequence: TGTGCCAGCAGTCCTCTGCCGGGACAGGGGGTGGGAGATGGCTACACCTTC. Protein: CASSPLPGQGVGDGYTF.

This chain joins TRBV7-9 and TRBJ1-1, with a weak D call TRBD1 (6 bases). The CDR3 is 14 residues long. Germline CDR1 SEHNR, CDR2 FQNEAQ (reference sequence). Trimming took off 6 bases at V and 5 bases at J, with 16 bases between the two ends. CDR3 amino acids: CASSRGGPRTEAFF. For the CDR3, the DNA is TGTGCCAGCAGTCGGGGGGGCCCGCGGACTGAAGCTTTCTTT.

The rearrangement uses TRBV7-8 and TRBJ2-5, with TRBD1 as a possible D gene (6 bases). The CDR3 has 15 residues. Deletions cut 5 bases from V and 3 bases from J, with 16 bases between. Germline V CDR1 and CDR2: SGHVS, FQNEAQ. The CDR3, as DNA: TGTGCCAGCAGCCCCCCAGGGACACTTGAAGAGACCCAGTACTTC. It codes for CASSPPGTLEETQYF.

V gene TRBV6-6 combines with J gene TRBJ1-1; D gene ambiguous. The CDR3 runs 12 residues. The V end lost 5 bases, the J end lost 11 bases, and 15 bases lay between the germline ends. The germline V gene has CDR1 MNHNY and CDR2 SVGAGI (reference sequence). This CDR3 is CASSQREARAFF. DNA for the CDR3: TGTGCCAGCAGTCAGCGGGAAGCCCGTGCTTTCTTT.

The chain links TRBV9 to TRBJ2-1; TRBD2 is a possible D gene (5 bases). The CDR3 length is 16 residues. The germline V gene encodes CDR1 SGDLS and CDR2 YYNGEE. Trimming stripped 0 bases from V and 5 bases from J, with 15 bases between. In DNA form, the CDR3 reads TGTGCCAGCAGCGTAGGGCTAGCTCTAGATGACAATGAGCAGTTCTTC. Its protein product is CASSVGLALDDNEQFF.

The chain recombines TRBV27 with TRBJ2-5; TRBD1 might be the D (6 bases). Germline V gives CDR1 MNHEY, CDR2 SMNVEV (reference sequence). The ends were cut back, 5 bases at V and 5 bases at J, with 18 bases in the middle. The CDR3 length is 15 residues. For the CDR3, the DNA is TGTGCCAGCAGTGTGGACAGCGCGAGACGGGAGACCCAGTACTTC. This encodes CASSVDSARRETQYF.

The chain links TRBV7-2 to TRBJ2-7; D is undetermined. V was pared by 5 bases and J by 5 bases, with 10 bases between. This CDR3 spans 12 amino acids. CDR1 is SGHTA and CDR2 is FQGNSA in the germline V gene. Here the CDR3 reads CASSLTLHEQYF. CDR3 nucleotide sequence: TGTGCCAGCAGCCTAACTCTACACGAGCAGTACTTC.

The rearrangement uses TRBV6-1 and TRBJ2-3; the D is unclear. Trimming removed 6 bases at V and 2 bases at J, with 15 bases between. Germline V gene data show CDR1 as MNHNS and CDR2 as SASEGT. The CDR3 loop spans 15 amino acids. The DNA for the CDR3 is TGTGCCAGCAGGGGCCAGCCCACCTCCACAGATACGCAGTATTTT. Its protein is CASRGQPTSTDTQYF.

The rearrangement joins TRBV9 to TRBJ1-4; D unresolved. The CDR3 totals 15 residues. The germline V and J ends were trimmed by 0 bases and 8 bases, with 14 bases remaining between them. Germline V lookup: CDR1 SGDLS, CDR2 YYNGEE. CDR3 sequence (DNA): TGTGCCAGCAGCGTAGAGTCGTCCCTTGGCGAAAAACTGTTTTTT. Its translation: CASSVESSLGEKLFF.

This clone was recorded once. The gene calls are TRBV27 and TRBJ2-7, with TRBD2 identical over 8 bases. With V trimmed by 6 bases and J by 5 bases, 9 bases remained unmatched. This CDR3 spans 14 amino acids. Germline loops: CDR1 MNHEY, CDR2 SMNVEV (reference sequence). In nucleotides, the CDR3 is TGTGCCAGCAGCCACGGGACTAGAGGCCACGAGCAGTACTTC. Protein sequence: CASSHGTRGHEQYF.

Details on this clone: One end of the junction varies from germline; a read error may be responsible. This chain joins TRBV30 and TRBJ2-3; TRBD2 aligns across 12 bases. This CDR3 spans 19 amino acids. The V gene's germline CDR1 is GTSNPN and CDR2 SVGIG (reference sequence). DNA of the CDR3: TGTGCCTGGCTTGGGTTGGCTAGCGGGAGGGATGAACGGACAGATACGCGGTATTTT. It translates to CAWLGLASGRDERTDTRYF.

The chain recombines TRBV10-1 with TRBJ1-5; tentative D call: TRBD1 (5 bases). V lost 6 bases, J lost 0 bases, and 15 bases lay in between. The germline V gene has CDR1 WNHNN and CDR2 SYGVQD (reference sequence). The CDR3 covers 16 residues. CDR3 loop: CASRGLRNYSNQPQHF. CDR3 nucleotides: TGCGCCAGCAGGGGACTGAGGAACTATAGCAATCAGCCCCAGCATTTT.

This clone was seen a single time. J is TRBJ2-2 and V is TRBV5-1, with 10 bases aligning to TRBD1. This CDR3 region has 16 residues. V was clipped by 4 bases and J by 2 bases; unmatched bases: 5. Per germline, CDR1 SGHRS and CDR2 YFSETQ. The CDR3 region is CASSPGDRGNTGELFF. As DNA, the CDR3 is TGCGCCAGCAGCCCGGGGGACAGGGGAAACACCGGGGAGCTGTTTTTT.

This clone was seen more than once but under ten times. The CDR3: CASRTGGTEAFF. The CDR3 DNA follows: TGTGCCAGCAGGACAGGGGGGACTGAAGCTTTCTTT. V gene TRBV6-1 combines with J gene TRBJ1-1; 9 bases are a match to TRBD1. Germline V lookup: CDR1 MNHNS, CDR2 SASEGT. V was pared by 6 bases and J by 5 bases, with 1 base of the junction left unmatched. This CDR3 spans 12 amino acids.

This chain uses TRBV10-1 with TRBJ2-1, with 9 bases matching TRBD2. The junction had 11 bases not matched to a gene; V was cut back by 3 bases and J by 5 bases. Germline CDR1 and CDR2: WNHNN and SYGVQD (reference sequence). The CDR3 covers 17 residues. This chain's CDR3 is CASSDRLAEAGNNEQFF. Here the CDR3 DNA reads TGCGCCAGCAGTGACCGACTAGCGGAGGCAGGGAACAATGAGCAGTTCTTC.

The chain is built from TRBV27 and TRBJ2-3, with TRBD2 matching 13 bases. This CDR3 region has 18 residues. V lost 2 bases and J lost 7; bases outside the gene matches: 12. Germline V gene lookup returns CDR1 MNHEY and CDR2 SMNVEV (reference sequence). CDR3 region: CASSLLPGLAGAENTQYF. CDR3 bases: TGTGCCAGCAGTTTACTCCCCGGACTAGCGGGAGCGGAGAATACGCAGTATTTT.

This clone has a handful of counts. V gene TRBV4-1 combines with J gene TRBJ1-5; 8 positions agree with TRBD1. The ends lost 4 bases at V and 1 base at J; junction bases unmatched: 12. The CDR3 runs to 18 residues. The germline V gene encodes CDR1 MGHRA and CDR2 YSYEKL. The CDR3 spells CASSRYLTGGVSNQPQHF. The CDR3 nucleotides read TGCGCCAGCAGCCGATACCTAACAGGGGGAGTAAGCAATCAGCCCCAGCATTTT.

The CDR3 nucleotides are TGTGCCAGCACCAAAGACAGGGATACGCAGTATTTT. It encodes CASTKDRDTQYF. The rearrangement joins TRBV2 to TRBJ2-3, with D possibly TRBD1 on 6 matching bases. The CDR3 spans 12 residues. The V end lost 7 bases, the J end lost 6 bases, and 11 bases lay between the germline ends. From germline, CDR1 is SNHLY and CDR2 FYNNEI. Based on the CDR3 plus reference TRBV2 and TRBJ2-3, the full variable domain is EPEVTQTPSHQVTQMGQEVILRCVPISNHLYFYWYRQILGQKVEFLVSFYNNEISEKSEIFDDQFSVERPDGSNFTLKIRSTKLEDSAMYFCASTKDRDTQYFGPGTRLTVL.

As to this clone: Other DNA sequences of this sample code for an identical CDR3. CDR3 sequence: CASSPQGMNTEAFF. Written as DNA, the CDR3 is TGTGCCAGCTCACCCCAGGGAATGAACACTGAAGCTTTCTTT. J is TRBJ1-1 and V is TRBV18, with D maybe TRBD1 (5 bases). Germline V gene sequence: CDR1 KGHSH, CDR2 LQKENI. V lost 3 bases and J lost 0, with 8 bases in between. This CDR3 is built from 14 residues.

The chain is built from TRBV28 and TRBJ1-5; TRBD1 is a possible D gene (5 bases). The CDR3 totals 15 residues. Germline CDR1 and CDR2: MDHEN and SYDVKM. V lost 3 bases and J 0 bases, leaving 9 bases between the germline ends. The CDR3 protein is CASSFGGHSNQPQHF. CDR3 coding DNA: TGTGCCAGCAGTTTCGGTGGACATAGCAATCAGCCCCAGCATTTT.

The chain employs TRBV28 and TRBJ1-5; TRBD1 matches at 8 bases. The V and J ends lost 10 bases and 4 bases, in that order; junction bases with no gene match: 12. The CDR3 spans 15 residues. Germline V CDR1 and CDR2: MDHEN, SYDVKM. This CDR3 reads CAISSGGPGNQPQHF. For the CDR3, the DNA is TGTGCCATTTCATCAGGGGGCCCTGGGAATCAGCCCCAGCATTTT. Full variable domain (rest looked up from reference TRBV28 and TRBJ1-5): DVKVTQSSRYLVKRTGEKVFLECVQDMDHENMFWYRQDPGLGLRLIYFSYDVKMKEKGDIPEGYSVSREKKERFSLILESASTNQTSMYLCAISSGGPGNQPQHFGDGTRLSIL.

The rearrangement links TRBV29-1 to TRBJ1-1, with TRBD1 as a possible D gene (6 bases). The CDR3 is 17 amino acids. Germline V gene sequence: CDR1 SQVTM, CDR2 ANQGSEA. V was cut by 2 bases and J by 1 base, with 20 bases left in between. CDR3 region: CSVEHDPRRTENTEAFF. CDR3 nucleotide sequence: TGCAGCGTTGAACACGACCCCCGGCGGACAGAGAACACTGAAGCTTTCTTT.

This sequence joins TRBV5-4 and TRBJ2-7; D may be TRBD1 (6 bases). The CDR3 has 14 residues. Germline values: CDR1 SGHNT, CDR2 YYREEE (reference sequence). The V and J ends lost 2 bases and 2 bases respectively, with 11 bases between them. CDR3 nucleotide sequence: TGTGCCAGCAGCTTTCCCGGACAGACCTACGAGCAGTACTTC. This encodes CASSFPGQTYEQYF.

This clone occurred once. The V and J genes are TRBV7-9 and TRBJ1-2; 7 positions agree with TRBD1. This CDR3 spans 14 amino acids. CDR1 is SEHNR and CDR2 is FQNEAQ in the germline V gene (reference sequence). V lost 5 bases to trimming and J lost 8 bases; unmatched junction nucleotides: 11. CDR3 coding DNA: TGTGCCAGCAGCACAGTTAGGGGACAGTGCGGCTACACCTTC. Its translation: CASSTVRGQCGYTF.